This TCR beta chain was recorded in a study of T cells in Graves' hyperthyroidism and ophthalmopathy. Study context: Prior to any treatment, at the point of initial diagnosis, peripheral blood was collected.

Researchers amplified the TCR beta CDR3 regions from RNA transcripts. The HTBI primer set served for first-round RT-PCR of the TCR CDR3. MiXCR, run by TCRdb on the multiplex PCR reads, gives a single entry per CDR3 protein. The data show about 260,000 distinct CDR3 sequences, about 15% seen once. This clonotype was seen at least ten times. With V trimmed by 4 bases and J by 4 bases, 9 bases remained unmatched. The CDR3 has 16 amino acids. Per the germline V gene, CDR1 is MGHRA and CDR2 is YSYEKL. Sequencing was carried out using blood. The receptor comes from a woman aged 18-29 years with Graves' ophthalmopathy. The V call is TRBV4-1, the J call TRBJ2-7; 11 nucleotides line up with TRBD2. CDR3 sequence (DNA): TGCGCCAGCAGCCTTTTAACTAGCGGGAGTGCTTACGAGCAGTACTTC. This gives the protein CASSLLTSGSAYEQYF.